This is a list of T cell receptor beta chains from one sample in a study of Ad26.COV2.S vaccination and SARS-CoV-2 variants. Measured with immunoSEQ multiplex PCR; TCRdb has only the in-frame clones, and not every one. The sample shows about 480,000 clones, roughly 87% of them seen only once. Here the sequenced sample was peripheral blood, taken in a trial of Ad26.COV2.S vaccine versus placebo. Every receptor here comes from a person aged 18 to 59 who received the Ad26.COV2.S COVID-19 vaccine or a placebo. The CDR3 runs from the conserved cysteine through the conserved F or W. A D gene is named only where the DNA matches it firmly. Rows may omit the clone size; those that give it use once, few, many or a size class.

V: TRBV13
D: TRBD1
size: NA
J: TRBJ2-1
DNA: TGTGCCAGCAGCTTAGGTTACAGGGGAAATGCTGAGCAGTTCTTC
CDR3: CASSLGYRGNAEQFF

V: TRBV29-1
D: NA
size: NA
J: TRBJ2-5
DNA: TGCAGCGTTGAGGTGGAGACCCAGTACTTC
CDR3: CSVEVETQYF

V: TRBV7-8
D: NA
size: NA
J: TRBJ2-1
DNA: TGTGCCAGCAGCTTTATACCGGGAGTGTACAATGAGCAGTTCTTC
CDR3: CASSFIPGVYNEQFF

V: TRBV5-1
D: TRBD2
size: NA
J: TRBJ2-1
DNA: TGCGCCAGCATGAAATTGGCGGGAGGTAATGAGCAGTTCTTC
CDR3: CASMKLAGGNEQFF

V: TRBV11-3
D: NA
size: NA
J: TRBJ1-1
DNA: TGTGCCAGCAGCCTCGGTTTGAACACTGAAGCTTTCTTT
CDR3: CASSLGLNTEAFF

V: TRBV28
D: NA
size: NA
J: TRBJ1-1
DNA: TGTGCCAGCAGTTGGGGTGGGGGACGGACTGAAGCTTTCTTT
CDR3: CASSWGGGRTEAFF

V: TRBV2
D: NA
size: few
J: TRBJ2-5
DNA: TGTGCCAGCAGTGGGACGCACGGTGGGACCCAGTACTTC
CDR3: CASSGTHGGTQYF

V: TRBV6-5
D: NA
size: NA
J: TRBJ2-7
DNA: TGTGCCAGCAGTTCTAAGGGCGAGCAGTACTTC
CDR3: CASSSKGEQYF

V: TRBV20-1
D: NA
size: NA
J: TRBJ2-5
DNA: TGCAGTGCCCTAACCTTGGGGGCCCAGTACTTC
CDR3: CSALTLGAQYF

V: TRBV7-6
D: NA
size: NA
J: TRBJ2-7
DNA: TGTGCCAGCAGCGAGACTGGGGGTGGGGGCGAGCAGTACTTC
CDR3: CASSETGGGGEQYF

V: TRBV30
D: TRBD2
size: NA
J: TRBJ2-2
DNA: TGTGCCTTCAGCGGGAGCGGGAGGGTGACCGGGGAGCTGTTTTTT
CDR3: CAFSGSGRVTGELFF

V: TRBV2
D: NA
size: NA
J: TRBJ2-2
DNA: TGTGCCAGCGGACTTACCTTAGACAGAACCGGGGAGCTGTTTTTT
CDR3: CASGLTLDRTGELFF

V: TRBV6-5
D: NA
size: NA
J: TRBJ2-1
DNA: TGTGCCAGCAGTTACGTTCCGAGCCTATCCTACAATGAGCAGTTCTTC
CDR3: CASSYVPSLSYNEQFF

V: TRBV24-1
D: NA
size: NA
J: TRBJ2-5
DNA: TGTGCCACCAGTGGTAACACGGTGCGAGAGACCCAGTACTTC
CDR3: CATSGNTVRETQYF

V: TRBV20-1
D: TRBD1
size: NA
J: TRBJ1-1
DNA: TGCAGTGCCCACCGGACAGGTGAAGCTTTCTTT
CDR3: CSAHRTGEAFF

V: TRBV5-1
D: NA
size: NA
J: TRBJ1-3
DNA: TGCGCCAGCAGCTTGGGTGGGAGCTCTGGAAACACCATATATTTT
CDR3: CASSLGGSSGNTIYF

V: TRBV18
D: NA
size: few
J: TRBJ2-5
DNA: TGTGCCAGCTCACGGGACGTCCAAGAGACCCAGTACTTC
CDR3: CASSRDVQETQYF